Listed below are T cell receptor beta chains from one sample, sequenced in a study of cytomegalovirus exposure and HLA in healthy donors. This table comes from immunoSEQ multiplex PCR, and its TCRdb copy is limited to in-frame clones, with some not included. Among over 100,000 clones, around 74% were seen once, and the ten largest hold under 8.5%. Sequenced: PBMCs. The receptors shown here come from a male donor in good health and CMV-seronegative. The CDR3 runs from the conserved cysteine through the conserved F or W. A D gene is named only where the DNA matches it firmly. Clone size is shown for a subset of rows, as once, few, many or a class of expanded clone.

TRBD1 | TRBJ1-1 | 14 | . | TRBV6-5 | TGTGCCAGCAGAGAGACAGGGTACGCCACTGAAGCTTTCTTT | CASRETGYATEAFF
TRBD1 | TRBJ2-2 | 17 | once | TRBV5-4 | TGTGCCAGCAGCTTGGCGGTTACAGGGGGAAGGGCCGGGGAGCTGTTTTTT | CASSLAVTGGRAGELFF
. | TRBJ1-2 | 13 | . | TRBV19 | TGTGCCAGTACAACCGGGTCCTTCTATGGCTACACCTTC | CASTTGSFYGYTF
TRBD2 | TRBJ2-3 | 13 | few | TRBV7-3 | TGTGCCAGCAGCCTTAGCGGGGGAAATACGCAGTATTTT | CASSLSGGNTQYF
TRBD1 | TRBJ2-2 | 16 | . | TRBV9 | TGTGCCAGCAGCCCTAGGGACAGGGGAATCACCGGGGAGCTGTTTTTT | CASSPRDRGITGELFF
. | TRBJ2-5 | 15 | . | TRBV15 | TGTGCCACCAGCAGACCGATTAGCAGCCAAGAGACCCAGTACTTC | CATSRPISSQETQYF
. | TRBJ2-7 | 14 | . | TRBV28 | TGTGCCAGCAGCTCACGAGGGGGCTCCTACGAGCAGTACTTC | CASSSRGGSYEQYF
TRBD1 | TRBJ2-3 | 17 | once | TRBV7-9 | TGTGCCAGCAGCTTAGAGGTCCGGACAGGGAGCACAGATACGCAGTATTTT | CASSLEVRTGSTDTQYF
TRBD1 | TRBJ2-2 | 16 | . | TRBV11-1 | TGTGCCAGCAGCGTCCCCCAGGGGGCAGGCACCGGGGAGCTGTTTTTT | CASSVPQGAGTGELFF
. | TRBJ1-4 | 17 | . | TRBV4-1 | TGCGCCAGCAGCCAAGACCCGCCGGACAGCTTGTATGAAAAACTGTTTTTT | CASSQDPPDSLYEKLFF
. | TRBJ2-5 | 12 | . | TRBV28 | TGTGCCAGCAGTTCCCCGGTCCAGACCCAGTACTTC | CASSSPVQTQYF
. | TRBJ2-7 | 14 | . | TRBV29-1 | TGCAGCGTTGTACAGGGAAGGGCAGCGTTCGAGCAGTACTTC | CSVVQGRAAFEQYF
. | TRBJ2-7 | 15 | few | TRBV7-9 | TGTGCCAGCAGCTCGGGACTGGGATTAACCTACGAGCAGTACTTC | CASSSGLGLTYEQYF
. | TRBJ1-4 | 16 | . | TRBV7-9 | TGTGCCAGCAGCTCCAGCCCGAGGGCAACTAATGAAAAACTGTTTTTT | CASSSSPRATNEKLFF
. | TRBJ1-2 | 13 | . | TRBV6-1 | TGTGCCAGCAGGCCGACAGAGGCCTATGGCTACACCTTC | CASRPTEAYGYTF
. | TRBJ2-1 | 12 | . | TRBV29-1 | TGCAGCGTTGAGTTCAGGGGCAATGAGCAGTTCTTC | CSVEFRGNEQFF
TRBD1 | TRBJ2-7 | 15 | . | TRBV5-6 | TGTGCCAGCAGCTTACCCGGGACAGGGTCATACGAGCAGTACTTC | CASSLPGTGSYEQYF
. | TRBJ2-3 | 15 | . | TRBV4-2 | TGTGCCAGCAGTCAAGAAGGAGCGTATACAGATACGCAGTATTTT | CASSQEGAYTDTQYF
. | TRBJ2-6 | 17 | . | TRBV28 | TGTGCCAGCAGTTTGCTCGGGGTGGGGTCTGGGGCCAACGTCCTGACTTTC | CASSLLGVGSGANVLTF
TRBD1 | TRBJ2-2 | 16 | few | TRBV18 | TGTGCCAGCTCACCAAGTCAACAGGGGGTGTTCGGGGAGCTGTTTTTT | CASSPSQQGVFGELFF
. | TRBJ2-7 | 15 | few | TRBV2 | TGTGCCAGCAGTTCCGGGACTTTGCCCTCCTACGAGCAGTACTTC | CASSSGTLPSYEQYF
TRBD1 | TRBJ1-4 | 15 | . | TRBV6-6 | TGTGCCAGCAGTCCAGGGGGACATCAGAATGAAAAACTGTTTTTT | CASSPGGHQNEKLFF
TRBD1 | TRBJ1-1 | 15 | . | TRBV11-2 | TGTGCCAGCAGACCTATGACAGGGGAGCACACTGAAGCTTTCTTT | CASRPMTGEHTEAFF
. | TRBJ2-7 | 13 | . | TRBV7-9 | TGTGCCAGCAGCCGGGACTTTACCTACGAGCAGTACTTC | CASSRDFTYEQYF
TRBD1 | TRBJ1-2 | 14 | . | TRBV10-3 | TGTGCCATCAGTCGACAGGGGCCGAATGAGGGCTACACCTTC | CAISRQGPNEGYTF
TRBD2 | TRBJ2-7 | 13 | . | TRBV29-1 | TGCAGCGTGGAGCGGGAGCCCGCTACGGAGCAGTACTTC | CSVEREPATEQYF
. | TRBJ1-1 | 14 | . | TRBV4-3 | TGCGCCAGCAGCCAAGAAACGGTGAACACTGAAGCTTTCTTT | CASSQETVNTEAFF
. | TRBJ1-4 | 17 | few | TRBV18 | TGTGCCAGCTCACCAAAGGTCAGACACGCAACTAATGAAAAACTGTTTTTT | CASSPKVRHATNEKLFF
. | TRBJ2-7 | 11 | few | TRBV5-1 | TGCGCCAGCAGCTTGACAGGCGAGCAGTACTTC | CASSLTGEQYF
TRBD1 | TRBJ1-5 | 15 | . | TRBV23-1 | TGCGCCAGCAGTCGGGACAGGGGAGGCAATCAGCCCCAGCATTTT | CASSRDRGGNQPQHF
TRBD1 | TRBJ1-2 | 14 | . | TRBV7-3 | TGTGCCAGCAGCTCGGACAGGGGGCAGGGGGGCTACACCTTC | CASSSDRGQGGYTF
TRBD1 | TRBJ2-7 | 15 | . | TRBV11-2 | TGTGCCAGCAGCTTAATGGGGACAGTCTCCTACGAGCAGTACTTC | CASSLMGTVSYEQYF
TRBD1 | TRBJ1-1 | 14 | few | TRBV28 | TGTGCCAGCAGTTCCGGACAGGGGGCCACTGAAGCTTTCTTT | CASSSGQGATEAFF
TRBD2 | TRBJ2-1 | 15 | few | TRBV6-6 | TGTGCCAGCAGTTATAGGACTAGCGGGAGGGCAGCCCAGTTCTTC | CASSYRTSGRAAQFF
TRBD1 | TRBJ1-4 | 14 | . | TRBV29-1 | TGCAGCGTTGAACCATGGGACAGAAATGAAAAACTGTTTTTT | CSVEPWDRNEKLFF
TRBD2 | TRBJ2-1 | 13 | . | TRBV2 | TGTGCCAGCAGGAGCGGGGGGGCCCCTGAGCAGTTCTTC | CASRSGGAPEQFF
TRBD1 | TRBJ2-7 | 15 | . | TRBV9 | TGTGCCAGCAGCCCAGGGACAGCGTCAGCCTACGAGCAGTACTTC | CASSPGTASAYEQYF
. | TRBJ2-2 | 14 | . | TRBV19 | TGTGCCAGTACGGAGGCGACGAACACCGGGGAGCTGTTTTTT | CASTEATNTGELFF
TRBD1 | TRBJ2-1 | 16 | once | TRBV4-3 | TGCGCCAGCAGCCAAGAGGGACAGGGGCCCTACAATGAGCAGTTCTTC | CASSQEGQGPYNEQFF
TRBD2 | TRBJ2-7 | 14 | once | TRBV7-6 | TGTGCCAGCAGCTTAGACACGGGGGGCTACGAGCAGTACTTC | CASSLDTGGYEQYF
. | TRBJ2-1 | 15 | . | TRBV4-3 | TGCGCCAGCAGCCAAGAGTCGTCAGGGTACAATGAGCAGTTCTTC | CASSQESSGYNEQFF
. | TRBJ1-1 | 14 | . | TRBV4-2 | TGTGCCAGCAGCAAAGTCGGAGGGAACACTGAAGCTTTCTTT | CASSKVGGNTEAFF
TRBD1 | TRBJ2-5 | 15 | . | TRBV5-1 | TGCGCCAGCAGCCCAATCCCGGGACAGCAAGAGACCCAGTACTTC | CASSPIPGQQETQYF
. | TRBJ1-1 | 14 | once | TRBV9 | TGTGCCAGCAGCAAATCGGTAGGGGACACTGAAGCTTTCTTT | CASSKSVGDTEAFF
. | TRBJ2-7 | 13 | . | TRBV19 | TGTGCCAGTAGTCCGAGTGGAGGGTACGAGCAGTACTTC | CASSPSGGYEQYF